This T cell receptor (beta chain) was sequenced during a study of T cells after posttransplantation cyclophosphamide (dated by TCRdb to 2016 to 2017). About the investigation overall: T cell repertoire reconstitution was tracked by TRB sequencing after myeloablative bone marrow transplantation in which posttransplantation cyclophosphamide was used as GVHD prophylaxis. In 3 patients, up to roughly 3 additional blood samples taken between 2 and 5.2 years after transplant also underwent TRB sequencing, as did pretransplant blood from several patients. TRA and TRB clonality were tightly correlated in several samples, so subsequent TCR analyses focused on TRB only. TRB sequencing was performed on blood from all 35 or so PTCy patients with 1-year posttransplant specimens. Public TRB sequences were compared against a database of over 3,600 sequences linked to responses to pathogens, tumor antigens, self-antigens and alloantigens. Samples from some 33 PTCy-treated patients and roughly 17 related bone marrow donors of those patients were subjected to antigen receptor sequencing. General conclusions and limits of the study: The TRB repertoires of T cells infiltrating skin or the GI tract showed only limited overlap with the TRB repertoires found in blood. Across 35 to 45 patients, TRB clonality was highly associated with recipient CMV seropositivity and CMV reactivation, and diversity in PTCy patients was similar to diversity in CNI/methotrexate controls. At 1-2 months, donor-recipient similarity was low but rose over the first year, and the later blood repertoires were often dominated by donor CD8+ memory clones.

This clone was counted only a few times. The specificity of this receptor is unknown. The input lacks base qualities; no much larger clone sits a single base away. TRB sequencing used genomic DNA with the immunoSEQ assay at survey resolution or the hsTCRB kit. For the original study's pipeline: The immunoSEQ software was used for initial read processing, and the LymphoSeq R package was used for repertoire analyses. Clonality was computed as 1 minus normalized Shannon entropy, and a Gini coefficient was also calculated for each TRB dataset. To infer phenotypes in unsorted samples, TRB sequences from sorted subsets of the recipient or donor were mapped onto unsorted samples from the same recipient. TCRdb's version of the immuneACCESS table is confined to in-frame rearrangements and falls short of the full clone set. An unresolved V gene accounts for under half of the shortfall where checked; the remainder is of unknown origin. V, J and clone size are those of that table, while D and trimming were read from the DNA. This sample is represented by roughly 15,000 clones; roughly 72% of them were singletons. The top ten clonotypes cover 1% to 1.5% of the sample.

V ends up 10 bases short and J 5 bases short, with an unmatched junction base count of 13. Per the germline V gene, KGHSH is the CDR1 and LQKENI is the CDR2. From its cysteine to its phenylalanine, the CDR3 spans 14 amino acids. The sequence is cut down to CDR3 DNA, 42 bases in frame from base 1. On the day of marrow donation, related bone marrow donors gave peripheral blood samples. Mononuclear cells from peripheral blood and bone marrow were separated by Ficoll-Hypaque density centrifugation and then cryopreserved. CD4+ and CD8+ T cells, including naive and memory subsets, were sorted by FACS using a FACSAria II.

This sequence was found in a man between 45 and 60 years old. The sequenced sample consisted of memory CD4+ T cells sorted from PBMCs. The receptor chain draws on TRBV18 and TRBJ1-1, and TRBD1 aligns with 7 junction nucleotides. The sequenced DNA is TGTGCCACCCAACCCCCTACAGGGGATACTGAAGCTTTCTTT. This gives the protein CATQPPTGDTEAFF.